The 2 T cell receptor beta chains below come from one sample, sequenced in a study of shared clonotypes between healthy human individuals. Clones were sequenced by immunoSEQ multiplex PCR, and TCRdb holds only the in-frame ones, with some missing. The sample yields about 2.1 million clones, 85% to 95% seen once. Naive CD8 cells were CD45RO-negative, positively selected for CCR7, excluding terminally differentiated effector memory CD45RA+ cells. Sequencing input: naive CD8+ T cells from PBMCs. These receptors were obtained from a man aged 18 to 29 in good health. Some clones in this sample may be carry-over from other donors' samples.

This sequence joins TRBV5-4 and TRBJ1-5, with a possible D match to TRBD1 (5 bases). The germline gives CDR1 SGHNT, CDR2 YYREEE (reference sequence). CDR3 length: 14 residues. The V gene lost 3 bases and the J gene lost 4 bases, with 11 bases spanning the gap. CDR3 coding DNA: TGTGCCAGCAGCTCCGGGGGATTGAATCAGCCCCAGCATTTT. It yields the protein CASSSGGLNQPQHF. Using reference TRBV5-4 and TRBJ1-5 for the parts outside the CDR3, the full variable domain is ETGVTQSPTHLIKTRGQQVTLRCSSQSGHNTVSWYQQALGQGPQFIFQYYREEENGRGNFPPRFSGLQFPNYSSELNVNALELDDSALYLCASSSGGLNQPQHFGDGTRLSIL.

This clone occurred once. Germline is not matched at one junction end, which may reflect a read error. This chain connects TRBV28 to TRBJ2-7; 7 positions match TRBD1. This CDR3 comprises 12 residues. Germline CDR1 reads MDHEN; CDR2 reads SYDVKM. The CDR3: CASSLDRALLHF. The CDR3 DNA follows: TGTGCCAGCAGTTTAGACAGGGCCCTTCTGCACTTC.